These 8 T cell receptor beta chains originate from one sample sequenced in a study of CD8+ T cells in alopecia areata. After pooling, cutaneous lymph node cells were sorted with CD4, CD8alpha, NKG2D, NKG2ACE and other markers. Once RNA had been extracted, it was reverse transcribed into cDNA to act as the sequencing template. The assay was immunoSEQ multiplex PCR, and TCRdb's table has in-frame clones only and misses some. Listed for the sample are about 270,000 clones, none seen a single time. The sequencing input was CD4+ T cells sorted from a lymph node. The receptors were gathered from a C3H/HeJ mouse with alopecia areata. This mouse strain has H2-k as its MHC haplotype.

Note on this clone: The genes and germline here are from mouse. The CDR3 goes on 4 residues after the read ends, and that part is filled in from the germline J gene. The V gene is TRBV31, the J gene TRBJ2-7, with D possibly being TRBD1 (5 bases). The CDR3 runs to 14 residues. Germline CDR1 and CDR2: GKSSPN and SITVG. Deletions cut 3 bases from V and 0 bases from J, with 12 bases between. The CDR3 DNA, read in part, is TGTGCCTGGAGGACAGATACTAGCTCCTAT. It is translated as CAWRTDTSSY. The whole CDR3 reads CAWRTDTSSYEQYF.

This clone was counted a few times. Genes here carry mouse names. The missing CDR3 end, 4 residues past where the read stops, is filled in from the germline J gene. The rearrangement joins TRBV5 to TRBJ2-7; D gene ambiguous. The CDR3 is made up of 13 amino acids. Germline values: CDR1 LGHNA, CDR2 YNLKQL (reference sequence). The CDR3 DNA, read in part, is TGTGCCAGCAGCCAAGGCGACTTTTAT. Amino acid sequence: CASSQGDFY. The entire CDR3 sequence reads CASSQGDFYEQYF.

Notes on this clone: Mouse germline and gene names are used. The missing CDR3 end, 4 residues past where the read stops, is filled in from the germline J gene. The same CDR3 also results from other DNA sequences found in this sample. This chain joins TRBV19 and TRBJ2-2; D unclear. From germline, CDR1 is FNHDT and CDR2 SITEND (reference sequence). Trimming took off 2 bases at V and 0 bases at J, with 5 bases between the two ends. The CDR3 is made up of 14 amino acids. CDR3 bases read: TGTGCCAGCAGTATTCCAGCAAACACCGGG. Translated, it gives CASSIPANTG. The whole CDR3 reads CASSIPANTGQLYF.

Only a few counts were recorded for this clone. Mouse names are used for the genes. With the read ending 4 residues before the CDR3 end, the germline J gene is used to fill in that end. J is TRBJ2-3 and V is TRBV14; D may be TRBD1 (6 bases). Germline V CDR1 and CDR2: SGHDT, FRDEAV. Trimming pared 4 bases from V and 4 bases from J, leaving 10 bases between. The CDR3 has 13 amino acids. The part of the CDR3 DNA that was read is TGTGCCAGCAGTCCCGGGACATCAGAA. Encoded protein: CASSPGTSE. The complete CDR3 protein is CASSPGTSETLYF.

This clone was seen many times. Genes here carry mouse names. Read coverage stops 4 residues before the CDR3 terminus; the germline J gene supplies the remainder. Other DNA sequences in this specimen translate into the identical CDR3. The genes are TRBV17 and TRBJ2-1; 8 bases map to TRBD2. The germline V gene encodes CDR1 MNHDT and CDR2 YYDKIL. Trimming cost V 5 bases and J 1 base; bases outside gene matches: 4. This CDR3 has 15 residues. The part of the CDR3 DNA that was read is TGTGCTAGCAGTCCTACTGGGGGAAACTATGCT. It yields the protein CASSPTGGNYA. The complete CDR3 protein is CASSPTGGNYAEQFF. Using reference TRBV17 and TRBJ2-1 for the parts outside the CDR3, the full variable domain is DTTVKQNPRYKLARVGKPVNLICSQTMNHDTMYWYQKKPNQAPKLLLFYYDKILNREADTFEKFQSSRPNNSFCSLYIGSAGLEYSAMYLCASSPTGGNYAEQFFGPGTRLTVL.

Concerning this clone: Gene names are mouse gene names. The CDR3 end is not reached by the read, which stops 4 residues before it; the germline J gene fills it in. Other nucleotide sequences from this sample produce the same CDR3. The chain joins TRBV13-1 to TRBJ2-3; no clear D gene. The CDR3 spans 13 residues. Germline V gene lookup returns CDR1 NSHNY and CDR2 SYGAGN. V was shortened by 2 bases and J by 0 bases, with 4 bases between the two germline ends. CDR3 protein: CASSDSSAETLYF. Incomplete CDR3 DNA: TGTGCCAGCAGTGACTCTAGTGCAGAA.

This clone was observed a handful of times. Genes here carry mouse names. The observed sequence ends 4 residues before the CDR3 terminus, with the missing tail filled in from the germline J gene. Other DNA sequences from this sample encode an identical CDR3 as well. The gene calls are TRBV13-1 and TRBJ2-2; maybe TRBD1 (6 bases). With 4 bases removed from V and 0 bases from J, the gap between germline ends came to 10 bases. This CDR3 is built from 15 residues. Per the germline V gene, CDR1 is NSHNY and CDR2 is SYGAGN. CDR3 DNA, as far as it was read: TGTGCCAGCAGTCTGGGACAAACAAACACCGGG. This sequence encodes CASSLGQTNTG. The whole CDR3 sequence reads CASSLGQTNTGQLYF.

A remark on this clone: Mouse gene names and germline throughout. The CDR3 bases that were read are TGCACCTGCAGTGCCCTCGGACTGGGGAGCCAAGAC. Protein sequence: CTCSALGLGSQD. In full, the CDR3 reads CTCSALGLGSQDTQYF. The chain is built from TRBV1 and TRBJ2-5, with 9 bases that match TRBD2. The CDR3 end is not reached by the read, which stops 4 residues before it; the germline J gene fills it in. Per germline, CDR1 NSQYPW and CDR2 LRSPGD (reference sequence). Germline trimming cut 3 bases from V and 2 bases from J; bases unmatched to any gene: 6. This CDR3 contains 16 residues.